This is a list of T cell receptor beta chains from one sample in a study of T cells in Graves' hyperthyroidism and ophthalmopathy. Each CDR3 protein is one row after TCRdb ran MiXCR on the multiplex PCR reads. Here the sample spans roughly 380,000 distinct CDR3 sequences, roughly 18% being singletons. The material sequenced was blood. The source is a woman between 40 and 55 years old with Graves' ophthalmopathy. The CDR3 runs from the conserved cysteine through the conserved F or W. Each record gives: V gene, J gene, clone size, D gene, CDR3 DNA, CDR3 protein. D genes are given only for firm matches. Part of the rows lack a size; the others show once, few, many or a class for expanded clones.

V: TRBV6-1; J: TRBJ2-3; size: many; D: TRBD2; DNA: TGTGCCAGCAAAAGGGAGGGACTAGCGGGTACAGATACGCAGTATTTT; CDR3: CASKREGLAGTDTQYF
V: TRBV7-8; J: TRBJ2-3; size: many; D: NA; DNA: TGTGCCAGCAGCCTTAGGCCAGGGTCCTCTGGCACAGATACGCAGTATTTT; CDR3: CASSLRPGSSGTDTQYF
V: TRBV12-3/TRBV12-4; J: TRBJ2-2; size: many; D: NA; DNA: TGTGCCAGCAGTGCGGTTCTCACCGGGGAGCTGTTTTTT; CDR3: CASSAVLTGELFF
V: TRBV29-1; J: TRBJ2-7; size: many; D: NA; DNA: TGCAGCGTTGCAAACAGGGGAGGAAAGGACGAGCAGTACTTC; CDR3: CSVANRGGKDEQYF
V: TRBV7-2; J: TRBJ2-1; size: NA; D: TRBD2; DNA: TGTGCCAGCAGCTTTAGCGGGAACCCCTCCTACAATGAGCAGTTCTTC; CDR3: CASSFSGNPSYNEQFF
V: TRBV9; J: TRBJ1-1; size: many; D: TRBD1; DNA: TGTGCCAGCAGCGTAGGGGGGGACAGTACGCTGGCTTTCTTT; CDR3: CASSVGGDSTLAFF
V: TRBV2; J: TRBJ2-2; size: many; D: TRBD1; DNA: TGTGCCAGCAGGTGGATAACAGGGGGCCCCGGGGAGCTGTTTTTT; CDR3: CASRWITGGPGELFF
V: TRBV6-5; J: TRBJ1-5; size: many; D: NA; DNA: TGTGCCAGCAGTTATGGACGGGGTCAGCCCCAGCATTTT; CDR3: CASSYGRGQPQHF
V: TRBV6-1; J: TRBJ2-3; size: few; D: TRBD1; DNA: TGTGCCAGCAGGCCGGGACAGGGATCCGAAGATACGCAGTATTTT; CDR3: CASRPGQGSEDTQYF
V: TRBV6-1; J: TRBJ2-7; size: many; D: TRBD1; DNA: TGTGCCAGCAGCCGGGACAGGGACCCCTACGAGCAGTACTTC; CDR3: CASSRDRDPYEQYF
V: TRBV29-1; J: TRBJ2-5; size: many; D: NA; DNA: TGCAGCGTTGAAGATCCGGTTTCGCCGAGCGGGGAGACCCAGTACTTC; CDR3: CSVEDPVSPSGETQYF
V: TRBV5-1; J: TRBJ2-5; size: NA; D: NA; DNA: TGCGCCAGCGAGGACCAAGAGACCAAGTACTTC; CDR3: CASEDQETKYF
V: TRBV12-3/TRBV12-4; J: TRBJ2-4; size: NA; D: NA; DNA: TGTGCCAGCAGCCGAAGGATCCGACAGATTGGAGCCAAAAACATTCAGTACTTC; CDR3: CASSRRIRQIGAKNIQYF
V: TRBV6-5; J: TRBJ1-1; size: many; D: NA; DNA: TGTGCCACCCTAGGCAAAAACACTGAAGCTTTCTTT; CDR3: CATLGKNTEAFF
V: TRBV12-3/TRBV12-4; J: TRBJ1-1; size: NA; D: TRBD1; DNA: TGTGCCAGCAGAGAACAGGGGATTGAGACTGAAGCTTTCTTT; CDR3: CASREQGIETEAFF
V: TRBV6-2/TRBV6-3; J: TRBJ2-7; size: many; D: NA; DNA: TGTGCCAGCAGAGACTTGAAACAGACTTCTCCCTCCGAGCAGTACTTC; CDR3: CASRDLKQTSPSEQYF
V: TRBV12-3/TRBV12-4; J: TRBJ2-5; size: many; D: TRBD1; DNA: TGTGCCAGCAGGGGACAGGGTCTCGGACAGACCCAGTACTTC; CDR3: CASRGQGLGQTQYF
V: TRBV27; J: TRBJ2-7; size: many; D: NA; DNA: TGTGCCAGCGGAAGGAGGATTGGCTACGAGCAGTACTTC; CDR3: CASGRRIGYEQYF
V: TRBV28; J: TRBJ2-7; size: NA; D: TRBD2; DNA: TGTGCCAGCAGTCCAGGACTAGCGGGAGTCTTTTTGAACGAGCAGTACTTC; CDR3: CASSPGLAGVFLNEQYF
V: TRBV5-1; J: TRBJ1-1; size: many; D: NA; DNA: TGCGCCAGCAGCGAGAACGTGGTTGAAGCTTTCTTT; CDR3: CASSENVVEAFF
V: TRBV19; J: TRBJ2-7; size: many; D: NA; DNA: TGTGCCAGTAGTATTGGGGGGGCAAGTAGCGGTGTGGAGCAGTACTTC; CDR3: CASSIGGASSGVEQYF
V: TRBV6-2/TRBV6-3; J: TRBJ2-7; size: many; D: TRBD2; DNA: TGTGCCAGCAGTTACTCAGGCAGCGGGAGTTACGAGCAGTACTTC; CDR3: CASSYSGSGSYEQYF
V: TRBV12-3/TRBV12-4; J: TRBJ1-3; size: many; D: TRBD1; DNA: TGTGCCAGCAGCAGGGACAGTGGAAACACCATATATTTT; CDR3: CASSRDSGNTIYF
V: TRBV19; J: TRBJ2-7; size: many; D: TRBD2; DNA: TGTGCCAGTAAACTTTCCGCCGGCGGGAGGGACGAGCAGTACTTC; CDR3: CASKLSAGGRDEQYF
V: TRBV10-3; J: TRBJ1-1; size: many; D: NA; DNA: TGTGCCATCAGTGACAGGGGAAAGGATACTGAAGCTTTCTTT; CDR3: CAISDRGKDTEAFF
V: TRBV7-8; J: TRBJ2-5; size: NA; D: TRBD1; DNA: TGTGCCAGCAGCGTGGGGGACAGGGGATATAGTGAGACCCAGTACTTC; CDR3: CASSVGDRGYSETQYF
V: TRBV7-2; J: TRBJ1-2; size: many; D: NA; DNA: TGTGCCAGCAGCTTAGCCGGCGGGTATGGCTACACCTTC; CDR3: CASSLAGGYGYTF